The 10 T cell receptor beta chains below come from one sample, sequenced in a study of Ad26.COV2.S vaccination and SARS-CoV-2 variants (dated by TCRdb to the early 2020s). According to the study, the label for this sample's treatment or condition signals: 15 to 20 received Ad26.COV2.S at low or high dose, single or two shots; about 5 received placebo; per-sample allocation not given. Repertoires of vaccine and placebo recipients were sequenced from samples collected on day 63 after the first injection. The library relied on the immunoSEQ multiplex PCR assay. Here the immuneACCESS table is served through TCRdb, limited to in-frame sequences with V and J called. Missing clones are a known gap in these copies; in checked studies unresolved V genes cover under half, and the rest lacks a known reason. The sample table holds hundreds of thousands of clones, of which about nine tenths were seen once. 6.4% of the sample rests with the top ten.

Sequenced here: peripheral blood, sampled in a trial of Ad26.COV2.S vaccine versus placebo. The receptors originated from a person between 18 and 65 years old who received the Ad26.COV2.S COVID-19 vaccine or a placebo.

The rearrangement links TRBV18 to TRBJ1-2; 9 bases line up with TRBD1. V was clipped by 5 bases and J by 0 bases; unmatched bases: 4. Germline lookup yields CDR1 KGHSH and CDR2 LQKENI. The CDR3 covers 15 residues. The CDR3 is CASSGGQGTNYGYTF. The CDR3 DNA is TGTGCCAGCTCAGGTGGACAGGGGACTAACTATGGCTACACCTTC. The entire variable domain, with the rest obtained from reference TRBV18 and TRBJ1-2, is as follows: NAGVMQNPRHLVRRRGQEARLRCSPMKGHSHVYWYRQLPEEGLKFMVYLQKENIIDESGMPKERFSAEFPKEGPSILRIQQVVRGDSAAYFCASSGGQGTNYGYTFGSGTRLTVV.

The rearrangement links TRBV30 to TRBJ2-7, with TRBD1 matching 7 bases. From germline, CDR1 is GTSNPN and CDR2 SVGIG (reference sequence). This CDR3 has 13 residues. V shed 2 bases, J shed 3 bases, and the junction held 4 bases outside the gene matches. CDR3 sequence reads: CAWSLDRDYEQYF. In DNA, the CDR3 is TGTGCCTGGAGTCTAGACAGGGACTACGAGCAGTACTTC.

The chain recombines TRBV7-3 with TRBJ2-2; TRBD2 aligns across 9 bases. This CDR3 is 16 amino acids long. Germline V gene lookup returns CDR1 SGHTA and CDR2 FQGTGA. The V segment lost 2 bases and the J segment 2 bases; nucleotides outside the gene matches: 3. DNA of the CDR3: TGTGCCAGCAGCTTATCTAGCGGGGCCAACACCGGGGAGCTGTTTTTT. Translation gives CASSLSSGANTGELFF.

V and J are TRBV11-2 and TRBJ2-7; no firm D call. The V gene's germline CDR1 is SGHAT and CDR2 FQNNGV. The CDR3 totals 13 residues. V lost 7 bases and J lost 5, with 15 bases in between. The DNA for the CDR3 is TGTGCCAGCACCCTTGGGTCTATCAACGAGCAGTACTTC. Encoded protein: CASTLGSINEQYF.

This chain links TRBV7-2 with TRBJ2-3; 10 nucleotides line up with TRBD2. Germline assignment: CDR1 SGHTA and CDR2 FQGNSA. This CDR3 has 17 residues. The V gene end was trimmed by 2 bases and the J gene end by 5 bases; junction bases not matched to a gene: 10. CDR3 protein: CASSLILAGGRKDTQYF. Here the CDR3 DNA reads TGTGCCAGCAGCTTAATTTTAGCGGGAGGTAGGAAAGATACGCAGTATTTT.

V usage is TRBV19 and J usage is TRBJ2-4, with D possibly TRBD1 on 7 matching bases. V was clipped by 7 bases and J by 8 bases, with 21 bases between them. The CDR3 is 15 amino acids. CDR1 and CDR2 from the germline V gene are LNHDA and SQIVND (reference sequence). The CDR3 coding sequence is TGTGCCAGTAAAATGGGGTCGCAGGGGGGTGACATTCAGTACTTC. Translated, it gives CASKMGSQGGDIQYF.

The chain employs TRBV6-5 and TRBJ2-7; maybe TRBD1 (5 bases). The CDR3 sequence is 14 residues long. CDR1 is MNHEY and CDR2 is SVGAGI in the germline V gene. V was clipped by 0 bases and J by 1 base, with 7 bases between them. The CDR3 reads CASSYSQGSYEQYF. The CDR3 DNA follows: TGTGCCAGCAGTTACTCTCAGGGATCCTACGAGCAGTACTTC.

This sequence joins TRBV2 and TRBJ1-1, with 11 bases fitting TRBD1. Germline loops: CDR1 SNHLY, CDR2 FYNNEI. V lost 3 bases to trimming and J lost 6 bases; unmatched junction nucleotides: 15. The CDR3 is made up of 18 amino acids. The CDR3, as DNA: TGTGCCAGCAGTGATGCCCGAAAAGTCCCGGGACAGGGGGCTGAAGCTTTCTTT. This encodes CASSDARKVPGQGAEAFF.

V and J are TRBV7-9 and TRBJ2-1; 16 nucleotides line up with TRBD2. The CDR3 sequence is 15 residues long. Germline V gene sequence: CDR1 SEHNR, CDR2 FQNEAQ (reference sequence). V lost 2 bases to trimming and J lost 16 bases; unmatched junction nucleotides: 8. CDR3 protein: CASSLSLGLAGGKFF. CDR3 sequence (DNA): TGTGCCAGCAGCTTATCTCTGGGACTAGCGGGAGGGAAATTCTTC.

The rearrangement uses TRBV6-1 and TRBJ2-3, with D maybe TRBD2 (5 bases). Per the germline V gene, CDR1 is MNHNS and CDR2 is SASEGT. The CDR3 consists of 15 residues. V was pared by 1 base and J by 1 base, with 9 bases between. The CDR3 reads CASSEEISGTDTQYF. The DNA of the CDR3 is TGTGCCAGCAGTGAAGAAATTAGCGGCACAGATACGCAGTATTTT.